Presented here are 27 T cell receptor beta chains from one specimen sequenced in a study of fetal regulatory T cell absence and autoimmunity. Clones were sequenced by immunoSEQ multiplex PCR, and TCRdb holds only the in-frame ones, with some missing. The sample lists more than 85,000 clones; roughly 70% were seen once. Sample: pancreas tissue. All receptors come from a male donor with IPEX syndrome.

This clone showed up just once. The chain links TRBV15 to TRBJ2-1; 10 bases align to TRBD2. The CDR3 is 15 amino acids. Germline V gene data show CDR1 as LNHNV and CDR2 as YYDKDF (reference sequence). V lost 5 bases and J lost 4; bases outside the gene matches: 5. The CDR3: CATSQGLARYNEQFF. In DNA form, the CDR3 reads TGTGCCACCAGCCAGGGACTAGCGCGATACAATGAGCAGTTCTTC. The full variable domain, completed using reference TRBV15 and TRBJ2-1, is DAMVIQNPRYQVTQFGKPVTLSCSQTLNHNVMYWYQQKSSQAPKLLFHYYDKDFNNEADTPDNFQSRRPNTSFCFLDIRSPGLGDTAMYLCATSQGLARYNEQFFGPGTRLTVL.

This chain links TRBV13 with TRBJ2-1; the D gene is possibly TRBD2 (5 bases). The CDR3 runs to 13 residues. Trimming removed 5 bases from V and 7 bases from J, with 12 bases in between. Germline V gives CDR1 PRHDT, CDR2 FYEKMQ (reference sequence). As DNA, the CDR3 is TGTGCCAGCAGCGTTACTAGGTATAATGAGCAGTTCTTC. Its translation is CASSVTRYNEQFF.

The J gene is TRBJ1-1, the V gene TRBV5-4; a weak D match, TRBD1 (6 bases). Germline CDR1 reads SGHNT; CDR2 reads YYREEE (reference sequence). The CDR3 has 14 amino acids. The ends were cut back, 4 bases at V and 0 bases at J, with 10 bases in the middle. The chain's CDR3 is CASSQGQVNTEAFF. CDR3 bases: TGTGCCAGCAGCCAGGGGCAGGTGAACACTGAAGCTTTCTTT.

The gene calls are TRBV13 and TRBJ2-3; TRBD2 matches at 10 bases. The trim removed 2 bases at V and 1 base at J, leaving 9 bases unmatched. Germline CDR1 PRHDT, CDR2 FYEKMQ (reference sequence). This CDR3 has 18 amino acids. The CDR3 nucleotides are TGTGCCAGCAGCTTAACGTTAAGCGGGGGGGATCGCACAGATACGCAGTATTTT. It yields the protein CASSLTLSGGDRTDTQYF.

This clone was counted a single time. The genes are TRBV10-2 and TRBJ1-2; D call uncertain. The CDR3 sequence is 13 residues long. Deletions cut 3 bases from V and 4 bases from J, with 9 bases between. The germline V gene encodes CDR1 WSHSY and CDR2 SAAADI. CDR3 sequence reads: CASSEERAYGYTF. The CDR3, as DNA: TGCGCCAGCAGTGAAGAGAGGGCCTATGGCTACACCTTC.

This sequence joins TRBV6-6 and TRBJ2-3; tentative D call: TRBD1 (6 bases). CDR3 length: 13 residues. Trimming removed 6 bases from V and 5 bases from J, with 12 bases in between. The germline gives CDR1 MNHNY, CDR2 SVGAGI (reference sequence). CDR3 coding DNA: TGTGCCAGCAGACAGGGCATTAAAGATACGCAGTATTTT. Translating it yields CASRQGIKDTQYF.

Turning to this clone: Its ends do not fully match the called genes, so a read error is possible. The chain is built from TRBV5-4 and TRBJ1-6; possibly TRBD1 for D (6 bases). The CDR3 extends over 16 amino acids. Germline V lookup: CDR1 SGHNT, CDR2 YYREEE (reference sequence). The CDR3 DNA is TGCGCCAGCAGCCAAGATCAAGGGGGGGATAATTCACCCCTCCACTTT. This codes for CASSQDQGGDNSPLHF.

The genes are TRBV4-3 and TRBJ2-5; a possible D gene is TRBD1 (5 bases). This CDR3 has 18 amino acids. V gave up 0 bases and J gave up 1 base, with 18 bases separating them. Germline-derived CDR1 and CDR2 are LGHNA and YSLEER. The DNA for the CDR3 is TGCGCCAGCAGCCAAGAAGTGGGCCCAGGGATAGCCCAAGAGACCCAGTACTTC. It encodes CASSQEVGPGIAQETQYF.

This clone was seen more than once but under ten times. The rearrangement links TRBV19 to TRBJ1-5; D is unresolved. This CDR3 spans 14 amino acids. Per germline, CDR1 LNHDA and CDR2 SQIVND (reference sequence). Trimming removed 6 bases from V and 5 bases from J, with 14 bases in between. CDR3 sequence reads: CASSTATGYQPQHF. For the CDR3, the DNA is TGTGCCAGTAGCACCGCGACGGGATATCAGCCCCAGCATTTT.

This clone was found once. The chain uses TRBV10-3 and TRBJ1-1, with a weak D call TRBD1 (6 bases). Germline CDR1 reads ENHRY; CDR2 reads SYGVKD. V shed 2 bases and J shed 1 base, with 8 bases lying between them. This CDR3 contains 14 residues. CDR3 region: CAISEGGPNTEAFF. CDR3 DNA sequence: TGTGCCATCAGTGAGGGGGGCCCGAACACTGAAGCTTTCTTT.

This chain joins TRBV7-2 and TRBJ2-7; D may be TRBD1 or TRBD2 (5 bases each). The CDR3 covers 14 residues. The germline V gene encodes CDR1 SGHTA and CDR2 FQGNSA. The ends were cut back, 5 bases at V and 2 bases at J, with 13 bases in the middle. DNA of the CDR3: TGTGCCAGCAGCCCTTCTGGGGGAGCCTACGAGCAGTACTTC. Its protein is CASSPSGGAYEQYF.

This clone showed up just once. The chain carries TRBV15 and TRBJ2-7; 10 bases map to TRBD2. From germline, CDR1 is LNHNV and CDR2 YYDKDF (reference sequence). Germline trimming cut 0 bases from V and 2 bases from J; bases unmatched to any gene: 7. The CDR3 is 17 amino acids. CDR3 sequence reads: CATSRDLAGALPYEQYF. The CDR3 region has the DNA TGTGCCACCAGCAGAGATCTAGCGGGAGCGCTCCCCTACGAGCAGTACTTC.

There are many counts of this clone. The same CDR3 also results from other DNA sequences found in this sample. This chain joins TRBV6-6 and TRBJ1-2; D is unresolved. The CDR3 runs 12 residues. Trimming shortened V by 0 bases and J by 8 bases, and 7 bases separated the two germline ends. Germline CDR1 and CDR2: MNHNY and SVGAGI (reference sequence). As DNA, the CDR3 is TGTGCCAGCAGTTACTCGGGATACGGCTACACCTTC. It specifies CASSYSGYGYTF.

V usage is TRBV5-4 and J usage is TRBJ1-2; weak D call: TRBD1 (6 bases). The germline gives CDR1 SGHNT, CDR2 YYREEE (reference sequence). The CDR3 spans 16 residues. Trimming cost V 4 bases and J 3 bases, with 19 bases left between them. This CDR3 is CASSRSQGLGYYGYTF. As DNA, the CDR3 is TGTGCCAGCAGCCGTTCACAGGGTTTGGGTTACTATGGCTACACCTTC.

The chain combines TRBV4-3 with TRBJ2-3; 7 nucleotides agree with TRBD2. Germline lookup yields CDR1 LGHNA and CDR2 YSLEER. The ends lost 1 base at V and 2 bases at J; junction bases unmatched: 15. This CDR3 has 19 residues. The CDR3 bases are TGCGCCAGCAGCCAAGGGAGGAGGGTCCAGCGGGGACCCACAGATACGCAGTATTTT. It translates to CASSQGRRVQRGPTDTQYF.

The chain couples TRBV5-6 to TRBJ1-2, with D hard to call. V was pared by 2 bases and J by 3 bases, with 8 bases between. The CDR3 is made up of 13 amino acids. The V gene's germline CDR1 is SGHDT and CDR2 YYEEEE. The CDR3 sequence is CASSFATDYGYTF. For the CDR3, the DNA is TGTGCCAGCAGCTTTGCCACTGACTATGGCTACACCTTC.

This clone was detected only once. The chain is built from TRBV5-5 and TRBJ2-7, with 7 bases that match TRBD1. There are 13 residues in the CDR3. Trimming took 3 bases from V and 3 from J; bases not matched to a gene: 3. Germline lookup yields CDR1 SGHKS and CDR2 YYEKEE (reference sequence). The CDR3 sequence is CASSYRGRYEQYF. The DNA of the CDR3 is TGTGCCAGCAGCTATAGGGGGCGCTACGAGCAGTACTTC.

The gene calls are TRBV7-9 and TRBJ1-1, with D hard to call. Trimming took off 2 bases at V and 0 bases at J, with 7 bases between the two ends. CDR3 length: 14 residues. Germline lookup yields CDR1 SEHNR and CDR2 FQNEAQ (reference sequence). The CDR3 here is CASSLYTLNTEAFF. The DNA of the CDR3 is TGTGCCAGCAGCTTATACACCTTGAACACTGAAGCTTTCTTT.

The genes are TRBV6-6 and TRBJ2-7; no definite D call. Trimming left V 4 bases short and J 4 bases short, with 8 bases between. The CDR3 spans 12 residues. Germline lookup yields CDR1 MNHNY and CDR2 SVGAGI (reference sequence). CDR3 protein: CASSSTVYEQYF. The CDR3 region has the DNA TGTGCCAGCAGTTCGACGGTTTACGAGCAGTACTTC.

The V gene is TRBV7-6, the J gene TRBJ2-5, with D possibly matching TRBD1 (6 bases). Trimming took off 5 bases at V and 5 bases at J, with 15 bases between the two ends. CDR3 size: 14 residues. Germline V gene lookup returns CDR1 SGHVS and CDR2 FNYEAQ. This CDR3 is CASSPWTARETQYF. DNA for the CDR3: TGTGCCAGCAGCCCTTGGACAGCCCGGGAGACCCAGTACTTC.

The chain carries TRBV6-4 and TRBJ1-2; possibly TRBD1 for D (6 bases). The CDR3 consists of 13 residues. The germline gives CDR1 MRHNA, CDR2 SNTAGT. V was pared by 6 bases and J by 2 bases, with 10 bases between. The CDR3 sequence is CASSETGNYGYTF. CDR3 nucleotide sequence: TGTGCCAGCAGCGAAACAGGGAACTATGGCTACACCTTC.

The V call is TRBV14, the J call TRBJ2-1; 10 bases map to TRBD1. The CDR3 spans 15 residues. Trimming cost V 1 base and J 6 bases; bases outside gene matches: 3. CDR1 and CDR2 from the germline V gene are SGHDN and FVKESK. This CDR3 reads CASSQVGTGVNEQFF. CDR3 DNA: TGTGCCAGCAGCCAAGTGGGGACAGGGGTCAATGAGCAGTTCTTC.

This chain links TRBV19 with TRBJ1-6; the match to TRBD1 covers 9 bases. This CDR3 spans 14 amino acids. The trim removed 1 base at V and 10 bases at J, leaving 2 bases unmatched. The germline gives CDR1 LNHDA, CDR2 SQIVND (reference sequence). CDR3 nucleotides: TGTGCCAGTAGTATAGGGGACAGGGACTCACCCCTCCACTTT. Encoded protein: CASSIGDRDSPLHF.

The chain couples TRBV9 to TRBJ1-2; a weak D match, TRBD1 (5 bases). The CDR3 loop spans 14 amino acids. The germline CDR1 and CDR2 sequences are SGDLS and YYNGEE. Trimming cost V 0 bases and J 1 base, with 7 bases left between them. CDR3: CASSVDGGNYGYTF. For the CDR3, the DNA is TGTGCCAGCAGCGTAGACGGGGGTAACTATGGCTACACCTTC.

The chain links TRBV15 to TRBJ2-7, with 8 positions matching TRBD1. This CDR3 region has 14 residues. The J segment lost 2 bases and the V segment lost 8 bases, leaving 8 bases of the junction unmatched. Per the germline V gene, CDR1 is LNHNV and CDR2 is YYDKDF (reference sequence). The CDR3 coding sequence is TGTGCCACCGGTAAAGACAGGGGACCCTACGAGCAGTACTTC. It translates to CATGKDRGPYEQYF.

This clone was counted once. The J gene is TRBJ2-5, the V gene TRBV2, with D maybe TRBD1 (5 bases). CDR3 size: 14 residues. Trimming removed 6 bases at V and 5 bases at J, with 16 bases between. CDR1 is SNHLY and CDR2 is FYNNEI in the germline V gene. CDR3 nucleotides: TGTGCCAGCAGGGACCTGGGGCGAAGCGAGACCCAGTACTTC. Its translation is CASRDLGRSETQYF. The full variable domain, in which reference TRBV2 and TRBJ2-5 provide the parts outside the CDR3, is EPEVTQTPSHQVTQMGQEVILRCVPISNHLYFYWYRQILGQKVEFLVSFYNNEISEKSEIFDDQFSVERPDGSNFTLKIRSTKLEDSAMYFCASRDLGRSETQYFGPGTRLLVL.

The rearrangement links TRBV27 to TRBJ1-3, with D tentatively TRBD1 (5 bases). The CDR3 covers 17 residues. The V gene's germline CDR1 is MNHEY and CDR2 SMNVEV (reference sequence). The ends were cut back, 5 bases at V and 2 bases at J, with 19 bases in the middle. The CDR3 spells CASSPLGGGHTGNTIYF. CDR3 nucleotide sequence: TGTGCCAGCAGTCCCCTCGGGGGAGGGCACACTGGAAACACCATATATTTT.